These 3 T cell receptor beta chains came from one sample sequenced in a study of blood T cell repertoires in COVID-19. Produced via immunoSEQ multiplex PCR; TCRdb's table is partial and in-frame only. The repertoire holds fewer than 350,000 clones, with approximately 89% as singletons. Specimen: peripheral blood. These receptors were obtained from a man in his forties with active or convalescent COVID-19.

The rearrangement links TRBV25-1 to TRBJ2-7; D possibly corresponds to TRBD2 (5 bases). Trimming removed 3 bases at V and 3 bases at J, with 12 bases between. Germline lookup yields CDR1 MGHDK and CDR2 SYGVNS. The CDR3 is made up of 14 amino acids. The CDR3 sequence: CASSDRLAYYEQYF. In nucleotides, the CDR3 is TGTGCCAGCAGTGACAGGCTAGCCTACTACGAGCAGTACTTC.

CDR3 protein: CASSHLLTGVGNTIYF. Written as DNA, the CDR3 is TGTGCCAGCAGCCACCTACTGACAGGGGTCGGAAACACCATATATTTT. The rearrangement uses TRBV14 and TRBJ1-3; 8 bases are shared with TRBD1. The CDR3 is made up of 16 amino acids. V dropped 3 bases and J dropped 4; count of bases not matched to a gene: 8. Germline CDR1 SGHDN, CDR2 FVKESK.

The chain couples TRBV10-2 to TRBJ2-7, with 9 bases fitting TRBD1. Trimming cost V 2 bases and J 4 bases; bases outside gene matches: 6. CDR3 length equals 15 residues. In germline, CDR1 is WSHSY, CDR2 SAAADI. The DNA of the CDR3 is TGCGCCAGCAGTGAGAAACAGGGGGCTAATTACGAGCAGTACTTC. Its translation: CASSEKQGANYEQYF.